The 25 T cell receptor beta chains below all came from one sample that was sequenced in a study of T-cell memory formation after mild COVID-19. TCRdb re-called the 5' RACE reads through MiXCR, storing one row per CDR3 protein. The table shows 350,000 to 500,000 distinct CDR3 sequences, with roughly 18% occurring only once. Material: PBMCs or a T cell subset sorted from them (not recorded which). The receptors originated from a man aged 18 to 30 who had mild COVID-19 (a few samples of this study predate the infection). Cell type and time point are not known.

V usage is TRBV6-5 and J usage is TRBJ2-7; D remains ambiguous. Trimming cost V 2 bases and J 6 bases, with 5 bases left between them. Germline V gene sequence: CDR1 MNHEY, CDR2 SVGAGI. The CDR3 is made up of 11 amino acids. CDR3 region: CASSYRLEQYF. The CDR3 bases are TGTGCCAGCAGTTACAGGCTCGAGCAGTACTTC.

There are a few counts of this clonotype. The chain employs TRBV5-1 and TRBJ1-1; 7 nucleotides match TRBD1. Germline CDR1 reads SGHRS; CDR2 reads YFSETQ. This CDR3 spans 14 amino acids. J lost 4 bases, V lost 4 bases, and 7 bases had no gene match. CDR3 coding DNA: TGCGCCAGCAGCCTTGAACAGGGGAGCACTGAAGCTTTCTTT. Its translation is CASSLEQGSTEAFF.

This clonotype was seen a few times. The chain employs TRBV4-3 and TRBJ1-2; D remains ambiguous. This CDR3 is built from 13 residues. Germline lookup yields CDR1 LGHNA and CDR2 YSLEER. Trimming pared 2 bases from V and 4 bases from J, leaving 8 bases between. The CDR3 loop reads CASSQSAFYGYTF. Written as DNA, the CDR3 is TGCGCCAGCAGCCAAAGCGCCTTCTATGGCTACACCTTC.

V usage is TRBV7-9 and J usage is TRBJ1-5; D may be TRBD1 (6 bases). This CDR3 has 15 amino acids. Germline assignment: CDR1 SEHNR and CDR2 FQNEAQ (reference sequence). V was cut by 5 bases and J by 2 bases, with 13 bases left in between. The CDR3 loop is CASSLTGRGNQPQHF. As DNA, the CDR3 is TGTGCCAGCAGCCTGACAGGAAGGGGCAATCAGCCCCAGCATTTT.

V usage is TRBV2 and J usage is TRBJ1-4; tentative D call: TRBD1 (5 bases). Germline V gene data show CDR1 as SNHLY and CDR2 as FYNNEI. The V and J ends lost 6 bases and 0 bases respectively, with 8 bases between them. CDR3 size: 14 residues. The DNA of the CDR3 is TGTGCCAGCAGGGGGCCTGCAACTAATGAAAAACTGTTTTTT. This encodes CASRGPATNEKLFF.

This clonotype was seen a few times. This chain connects TRBV30 to TRBJ1-4; 9 bases are shared with TRBD1. CDR1 and CDR2 (germline): GTSNPN, SVGIG (reference sequence). The CDR3 is 13 residues long. V shed 5 bases and J 8 bases; nucleotides not matched to a gene: 6. The CDR3 region has the DNA TGTGCCTGGGGACAGGGGAGTCCGGAAAAACTGTTTTTT. Translation gives CAWGQGSPEKLFF.

Only a few counts were recorded for this clonotype. The V and J genes are TRBV10-3 and TRBJ2-3; unclear D gene. V lost 9 bases and J lost 0, with 16 bases in between. Germline CDR1 ENHRY, CDR2 SYGVKD. The CDR3 totals 15 residues. As DNA, the CDR3 is TGTGCCATTTCCCCCGGGTCTGTGAGCACAGATACGCAGTATTTT. Protein sequence: CAISPGSVSTDTQYF.

The rearrangement uses TRBV12-3 or TRBV12-4 and TRBJ1-2, with TRBD1 identical over 9 bases. The V segment lost 7 bases and the J segment 4 bases; nucleotides outside the gene matches: 7. The CDR3 has 14 amino acids. The CDR3 DNA sequence: TGTGCCAGCAATCCGGGACAGGGTCTCTATGGCTACACCTTC. It codes for CASNPGQGLYGYTF.

The rearrangement uses TRBV7-9 and TRBJ2-3; either TRBD1 or TRBD2 may fit D (6 bases each). CDR3 length equals 15 residues. Trimming stripped 5 bases from V and 2 bases from J, with 14 bases between. The germline CDR1 and CDR2 sequences are SEHNR and FQNEAQ (reference sequence). CDR3 region: CASSPSRGLTDTQYF. CDR3 sequence (DNA): TGTGCCAGCAGCCCCTCCAGGGGACTCACAGATACGCAGTATTTT.

The rearrangement links TRBV6-2 or TRBV6-3 to TRBJ2-4; TRBD2 aligns across 12 bases. CDR1 MNHEY and CDR2 SVGEGT come from the germline V gene. The CDR3 consists of 15 residues. Trimming at V came to 6 bases and at J to 3 bases, leaving 3 bases not matched to a gene. This CDR3 reads CASRGLAGLKNIQYF. CDR3 bases: TGTGCCAGCAGGGGACTAGCGGGTCTCAAAAACATTCAGTACTTC.

The gene calls are TRBV24-1 and TRBJ2-3, with D possibly matching TRBD2 (5 bases). Trimming took off 3 bases at V and 0 bases at J, with 6 bases between the two ends. This CDR3 spans 14 amino acids. Germline V gene lookup returns CDR1 KGHDR and CDR2 SFDVKD. CDR3 protein: CATSDRGSTDTQYF. In DNA, the CDR3 is TGTGCCACCAGTGATCGGGGTAGCACAGATACGCAGTATTTT.

This clonotype was counted only a few times. This sequence joins TRBV7-2 and TRBJ2-2; 7 positions match TRBD1. This CDR3 is 15 amino acids long. The V gene end was trimmed by 5 bases and the J gene end by 3 bases; junction bases not matched to a gene: 6. Germline values: CDR1 SGHTA, CDR2 FQGNSA. The CDR3 nucleotides read TGTGCCAGCAGCCGCTGGGACAGCGACACCGGGGAGCTGTTTTTT. Its protein is CASSRWDSDTGELFF.

The rearrangement joins TRBV28 to TRBJ2-5; 7 positions match TRBD1. This CDR3 is built from 14 residues. CDR1 and CDR2 (germline): MDHEN, SYDVKM. The trim removed 7 bases at V and 1 base at J, leaving 6 bases unmatched. CDR3 in DNA: TGTGCCAGCATACCGGGACAGTTCCAAGAGACCCAGTACTTC. It yields the protein CASIPGQFQETQYF.

The chain has TRBV28 and TRBJ1-5; D unclear. Trimming removed 7 bases from V and 6 bases from J, with 34 bases in between. Germline V CDR1 and CDR2: MDHEN, SYDVKM. The CDR3 has 20 residues. The CDR3 coding sequence is TGTGCCAGCACCTCACTATGGTTGGCAGCCAGTAGCGGTTTAAGTCAGCCCCAGCATTTT. It specifies CASTSLWLAASSGLSQPQHF.

This sequence joins TRBV5-6 and TRBJ2-7; 7 positions match TRBD1. The germline CDR1 and CDR2 sequences are SGHDT and YYEEEE. The trim removed 0 bases at V and 2 bases at J, leaving 2 bases unmatched. CDR3 size: 14 residues. DNA for the CDR3: TGTGCCAGCAGCTTGGGACAGGGCGCCTACGAGCAGTACGTC. Its translation: CASSLGQGAYEQYV.

This clonotype has ten or more counts. DNA for the CDR3: TGTGCCAGCAGCCAAGATTGGGGGGCGACAGATACGCAGTATTTT. This encodes CASSQDWGATDTQYF. The chain uses TRBV4-2 and TRBJ2-3; D could derive from TRBD1 or TRBD2 (6 bases each). V shed 0 bases and J shed 3 bases, with 10 bases lying between them. The CDR3 has 15 residues. Germline CDR1 LGHNA, CDR2 YNFKEQ.

In this sample, this clonotype turned up a few times. The chain uses TRBV6-1 and TRBJ2-7; tentative D call: TRBD1 (6 bases). Germline V gene data show CDR1 as MNHNS and CDR2 as SASEGT. The CDR3 contains 16 residues. The V gene lost 6 bases and the J gene lost 1 base, with 19 bases spanning the gap. CDR3: CASRRAWDMGSYEQYF. The CDR3 nucleotides are TGTGCCAGCAGAAGAGCCTGGGACATGGGATCCTACGAGCAGTACTTC.

The J gene is TRBJ1-3, the V gene TRBV7-2; D uncertain. This CDR3 spans 12 amino acids. Trimming left V 1 base short and J 9 bases short, with 7 bases between. Germline lookup yields CDR1 SGHTA and CDR2 FQGNSA. CDR3 loop: CASSLGGITIYF. Written as DNA, the CDR3 is TGTGCCAGCAGCTTAGGAGGGATCACCATATATTTT.

In this sample, this clonotype turned up a few times. The chain joins TRBV2 to TRBJ2-2; no reliable D call. Trimming took 1 base from V and 1 from J, leaving 7 bases between them. This CDR3 has 15 residues. Germline loops: CDR1 SNHLY, CDR2 FYNNEI. The CDR3 DNA follows: TGTGCCAGCAGTGAAGTGCACTTGAACACCGGGGAGCTGTTTTTT. Translating it yields CASSEVHLNTGELFF. Looking up the rest from reference TRBV2 and TRBJ2-2 gives the full variable domain: EPEVTQTPSHQVTQMGQEVILRCVPISNHLYFYWYRQILGQKVEFLVSFYNNEISEKSEIFDDQFSVERPDGSNFTLKIRSTKLEDSAMYFCASSEVHLNTGELFFGEGSRLTVL.

This clonotype was counted only a few times. The chain recombines TRBV15 with TRBJ1-5; 10 positions match TRBD1. With V trimmed by 3 bases and J by 3 bases, 5 bases remained unmatched. Germline V gives CDR1 LNHNV, CDR2 YYDKDF (reference sequence). CDR3 length: 16 residues. Written as DNA, the CDR3 is TGTGCCACCAGCAGCCGGGACAGGGGACCCAATCAGCCCCAGCATTTT. Translation: CATSSRDRGPNQPQHF.

For the CDR3, the DNA is TGTGCCAGCAGCTTACAGGGGGGAGATGGCATTCAGTACTTC. Translation: CASSLQGGDGIQYF. The chain combines TRBV7-2 with TRBJ2-4, with a tentative D call TRBD1 (7 bases). The CDR3 is 14 residues long. CDR1 is SGHTA and CDR2 is FQGNSA in the germline V gene. Trimming cost V 2 bases and J 9 bases, with 14 bases left between them.

This clonotype was seen a handful of times. CDR3 coding DNA: TGTGCCAGCAGCGTACAGGGGGGGAATAACTATGGCTACACCTTC. Amino acids: CASSVQGGNNYGYTF. The chain joins TRBV7-3 to TRBJ1-2; TRBD1 aligns across 8 bases. The V segment lost 5 bases and the J segment 1 base; nucleotides outside the gene matches: 6. The CDR3 totals 15 residues. Germline V gene data show CDR1 as SGHTA and CDR2 as FQGTGA.

With respect to this clonotype: Just one base apart from a much larger clone, this may be a read error. J is TRBJ2-1 and V is TRBV7-9, with no clear D. The CDR3 loop spans 12 amino acids. Germline loops: CDR1 SEHNR, CDR2 FQNEAQ (reference sequence). The CDR3 bases are TGTGACAGCAGCTTCCAGTACAATGAGCAGTTCTTC. Translated: CDSSFQYNEQFF.

This clonotype was observed a few times. This rearrangement joins TRBV11-2 to TRBJ1-3; D not resolved. The germline CDR1 and CDR2 sequences are SGHAT and FQNNGV. V was pared by 3 bases and J by 0 bases, with 9 bases between. The CDR3 is 15 residues long. The CDR3: CASSLSQSSGNTIYF. The CDR3 coding sequence is TGTGCCAGCAGCTTGTCACAAAGCTCTGGAAACACCATATATTTT.

The chain links TRBV7-8 to TRBJ1-4, with TRBD1 matching 8 bases. Germline V gives CDR1 SGHVS, CDR2 FQNEAQ. The CDR3 has 16 amino acids. V shed 4 bases, J shed 2 bases, and the junction held 6 bases outside the gene matches. As DNA, the CDR3 is TGTGCCAGCAGCTCGCAGGGGGCTGATACTAATGAAAAACTGTTTTTT. Translating it yields CASSSQGADTNEKLFF.